A selection of T cell receptor beta chains follows, all from one sample in a study of cytomegalovirus exposure and HLA in healthy donors. Libraries were prepared by immunoSEQ multiplex PCR; TCRdb keeps only in-frame clonotypes and omits some of them. The data contain some 200,000 clones, 75% to 85% of them singletons. Sequencing input: PBMCs. The receptors come from a woman aged 40-49 years in good health and CMV-seronegative. CDR3s include the opening cysteine and the closing phenylalanine or tryptophan. The D gene is left open where the match is weak. The size field is filled for only some rows; it gives once, few, many or a size class.

j_gene	v_gene	abundance	d_gene	CDR3nt	CDR3aa
TRBJ2-7	TRBV21-1	NA	NA	TGTGCCAGCAGTAGGACAAGGGACAGGGCGGGCGAGCAGTACTTC	CASSRTRDRAGEQYF
TRBJ1-1	TRBV30	NA	NA	TGTGCCTGGAGTGTGGGGCAGATGAACACTGAAGCTTTCTTT	CAWSVGQMNTEAFF
TRBJ1-2	TRBV6-5	NA	NA	TGTGCCGCTTCCCCTGGCTCGTTGTATGGCTACACCTTC	CAASPGSLYGYTF
TRBJ2-7	TRBV2	few	NA	TGTGCCAGCAGGGCGCAGGTCTTATCCTACGAGCAGTACTTC	CASRAQVLSYEQYF
TRBJ1-3	TRBV11-2	NA	TRBD1	TGTGCCAGCAGCTCCGGACAGGGGGCTGCTGGAAACACCATATATTTT	CASSSGQGAAGNTIYF
TRBJ2-7	TRBV6-5	NA	NA	TGTGCCAGCAGTTACTCAGCCCTAGATCCCTACGAGCAGTACTTC	CASSYSALDPYEQYF
TRBJ1-1	TRBV6-5	few	NA	TGTGCCAGCAGTTCAGAGGCCTGGGACACTGAAGCTTTCTTT	CASSSEAWDTEAFF
TRBJ2-7	TRBV6-8	NA	TRBD2	TGTGCCAGCAGTTTGAGTCGGACTAGCGGGAGGTCCGCTTCCTACGAGCAGTACTTC	CASSLSRTSGRSASYEQYF
TRBJ1-3	TRBV5-1	NA	TRBD1	TGCGCCAGCAGTGTTGGTCTCGGGACAGGTGGAAACACCATATATTTT	CASSVGLGTGGNTIYF
TRBJ2-3	TRBV13	NA	TRBD2	TGTGCCAGCAGCTTAGGCTACGCCGATCATAGACTAGCGGGAGGGCTTCTAGATACGCAGTATTTT	CASSLGYADHRLAGGLLDTQYF
TRBJ2-5	TRBV7-7	NA	NA	TGTGCCAGCAGCTTAGGCGACAGGAGTTGGGAGACCCAGTACTTC	CASSLGDRSWETQYF
TRBJ2-5	TRBV30	NA	TRBD2	TGTGCCTGGAGCGCTAGCGGGTACCAAGAGACCCAGTACTTC	CAWSASGYQETQYF
TRBJ2-7	TRBV6-1	NA	TRBD2	TGTGCCAGCAGTCACCCGGGACTAGCTCGGTACGAGCAGTACTTC	CASSHPGLARYEQYF
TRBJ2-5	TRBV7-2	NA	TRBD2	TGTGCCAGCAGCTTAGGGTTGACTAGCGGTTGGGGGGCCCAGTACTTC	CASSLGLTSGWGAQYF
TRBJ2-5	TRBV6-1	NA	NA	TGTGCCAGCAGGTCCTTACCTCTAGGTGAGCAGTACTTC	CASRSLPLGEQYF
TRBJ2-7	TRBV27	NA	NA	TGTGCCAGCAGTGCGTCCCCCCCTATTAAGGGACACACCTACGAGCAGTACTTC	CASSASPPIKGHTYEQYF
TRBJ2-3	TRBV19	NA	TRBD1	TGTGCCAGTACCTGGACAGGGTACACAGATACGCAGTATTTT	CASTWTGYTDTQYF
TRBJ2-1	TRBV9	once	TRBD2	TGTGCCAGCAGCGGGCTAGCGGGAGGCAATGAGCAGTTCTTC	CASSGLAGGNEQFF
TRBJ2-5	TRBV2	NA	TRBD2	TGTGCCAGCAGTGTTGGCAGGACTAGCGGGGCTGGTGAGTACTTC	CASSVGRTSGAGEYF
TRBJ2-7	TRBV4-1	NA	NA	TGCGCCAGCAGCCAAGCGGAGGGGCTGGAGCAGTACTTC	CASSQAEGLEQYF
TRBJ2-7	TRBV19	NA	NA	TGTGCCAGTAGTATAGGTACTTCCGAGCAGTACTTC	CASSIGTSEQYF
TRBJ1-4	TRBV19	NA	NA	TGTGCCAGTAGTACAGGGTTTGAAAAACTGTTTTTT	CASSTGFEKLFF
TRBJ2-7	TRBV27	few	NA	TGTGCCAGCAGTTTAGTAACAGGTTCTTCCTACGAGCAGTACTTC	CASSLVTGSSYEQYF